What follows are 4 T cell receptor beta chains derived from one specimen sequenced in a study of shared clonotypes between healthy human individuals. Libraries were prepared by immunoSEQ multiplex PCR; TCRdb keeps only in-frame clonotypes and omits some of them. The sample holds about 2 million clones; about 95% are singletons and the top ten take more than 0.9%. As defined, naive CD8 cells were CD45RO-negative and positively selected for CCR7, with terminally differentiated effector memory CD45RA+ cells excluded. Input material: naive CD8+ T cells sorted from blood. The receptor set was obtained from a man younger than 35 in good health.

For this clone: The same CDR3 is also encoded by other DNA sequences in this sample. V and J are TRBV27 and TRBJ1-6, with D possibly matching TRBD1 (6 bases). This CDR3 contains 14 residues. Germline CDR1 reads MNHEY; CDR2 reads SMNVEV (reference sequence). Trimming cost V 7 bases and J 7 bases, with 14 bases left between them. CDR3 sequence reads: CASTLGGSNSPLHF. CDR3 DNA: TGTGCCAGCACATTGGGGGGCTCCAATTCACCCCTCCACTTT.

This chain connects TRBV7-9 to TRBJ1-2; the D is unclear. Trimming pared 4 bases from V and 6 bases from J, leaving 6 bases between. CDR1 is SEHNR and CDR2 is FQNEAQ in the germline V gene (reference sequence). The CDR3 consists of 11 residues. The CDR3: CASSWTDGYTF. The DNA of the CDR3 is TGTGCCAGCAGCTGGACGGATGGCTACACCTTC. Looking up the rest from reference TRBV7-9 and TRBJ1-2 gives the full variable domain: DTGVSQNPRHKITKRGQNVTFRCDPISEHNRLYWYRQTLGQGPEFLTYFQNEAQLEKSRLLSDRFSAERPKGSFSTLEIQRTEQGDSAMYLCASSWTDGYTFGSGTRLTVV.

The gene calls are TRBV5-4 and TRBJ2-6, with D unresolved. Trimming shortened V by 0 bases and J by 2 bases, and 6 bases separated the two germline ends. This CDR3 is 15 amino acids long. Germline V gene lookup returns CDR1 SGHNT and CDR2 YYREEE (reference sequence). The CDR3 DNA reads TGTGCCAGCAGCTTGGGCTCCCCTGGGGCCAACGTCCTGACTTTC. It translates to CASSLGSPGANVLTF.

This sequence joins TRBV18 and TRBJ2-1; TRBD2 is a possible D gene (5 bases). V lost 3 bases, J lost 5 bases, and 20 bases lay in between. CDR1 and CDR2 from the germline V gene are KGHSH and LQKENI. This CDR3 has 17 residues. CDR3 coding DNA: TGTGCCAGCTCACCGTCATTCGGGGTCCAGCCGGACAATGAGCAGTTCTTC. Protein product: CASSPSFGVQPDNEQFF.